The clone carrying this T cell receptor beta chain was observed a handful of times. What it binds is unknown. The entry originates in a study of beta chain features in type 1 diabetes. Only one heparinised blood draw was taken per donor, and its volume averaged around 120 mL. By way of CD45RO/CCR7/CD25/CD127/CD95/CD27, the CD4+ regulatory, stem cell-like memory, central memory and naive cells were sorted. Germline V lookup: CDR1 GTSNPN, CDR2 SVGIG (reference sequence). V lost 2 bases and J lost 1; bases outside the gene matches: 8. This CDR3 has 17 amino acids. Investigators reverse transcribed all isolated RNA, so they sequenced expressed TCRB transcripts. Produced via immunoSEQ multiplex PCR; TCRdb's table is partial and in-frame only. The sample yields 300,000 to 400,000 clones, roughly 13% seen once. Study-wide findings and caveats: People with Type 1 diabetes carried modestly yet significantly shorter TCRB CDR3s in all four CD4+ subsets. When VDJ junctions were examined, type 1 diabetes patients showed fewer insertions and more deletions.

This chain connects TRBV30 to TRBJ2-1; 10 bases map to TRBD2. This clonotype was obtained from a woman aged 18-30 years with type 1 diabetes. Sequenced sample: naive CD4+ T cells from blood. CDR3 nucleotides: TGTGCCTGGAGTACGAGCGGGAGGGCCGCATCCTACAATGAGCAGTTCTTC. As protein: CAWSTSGRAASYNEQFF. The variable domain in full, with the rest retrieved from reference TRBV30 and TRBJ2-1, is SQTIHQWPATLVQPVGSPLSLECTVEGTSNPNLYWYRQAAGRGLQLLFYSVGIGQISSEVPQNLSASRPQDRQFILSSKKLLLSDSGFYLCAWSTSGRAASYNEQFFGPGTRLTVL.